One and the same sample provided the 5 T cell receptor beta chains below, sequenced in a study of blood T cell repertoires in COVID-19. Method: immunoSEQ multiplex PCR; TCRdb's copy keeps in-frame clones and lacks some. The table has over 400,000 clones, 70% to 90% seen once; the top ten hold approximately 3.2%. The sequenced material came from peripheral blood. The receptors come from a human donor in a cohort sampled during active COVID-19.

The V and J genes are TRBV20-1 and TRBJ2-5, with D possibly being TRBD1 (5 bases). V gave up 7 bases and J gave up 1 base, with 7 bases separating them. Germline CDR1 is DFQATT and CDR2 is SNEGSKA (reference sequence). The length of the CDR3 is 11 residues. CDR3 DNA sequence: TGCAGTGGCGACAGCCAAGAGACCCAGTACTTC. Protein product: CSGDSQETQYF.

This clone has just one count. The rearrangement links TRBV11-1 to TRBJ2-2; unclear D gene. The germline V gene has CDR1 SGHAT and CDR2 FQDESV (reference sequence). This CDR3 region has 13 residues. V lost 5 bases to trimming and J lost 3 bases, with 7 bases between them. CDR3 bases: TGTGCCAGCAGCCCACGAGACACCGGGGAGCTGTTTTTT. Residues: CASSPRDTGELFF. Filled out from reference TRBV11-1 and TRBJ2-2, the complete variable domain reads EAEVAQSPRYKITEKSQAVAFWCDPISGHATLYWYRQILGQGPELLVQFQDESVVDDSQLPKDRFSAERLKGVDSTLKIQPAELGDSAMYLCASSPRDTGELFFGEGSRLTVL.

The CDR3 loop is CASSQGGERAKNIQYF. The CDR3, as DNA: TGTGCCAGCAGCCAAGGAGGGGAGCGAGCCAAAAACATTCAGTACTTC. The V and J genes are TRBV28 and TRBJ2-4; tentative D call: TRBD2 (6 bases). The germline gives CDR1 MDHEN, CDR2 SYDVKM. The CDR3 is made up of 16 amino acids. Trimming pared 6 bases from V and 0 bases from J, leaving 15 bases between.

The genes are TRBV9 and TRBJ2-7, with D possibly TRBD1 on 5 matching bases. Germline V gene data show CDR1 as SGDLS and CDR2 as YYNGEE. There are 14 residues in the CDR3. V lost 4 bases, J lost 6 bases, and 17 bases lay in between. The CDR3 sequence: CASSPQGFFGEQYF. The CDR3, as DNA: TGTGCCAGCAGCCCCCAGGGATTTTTTGGCGAGCAGTACTTC.

This chain connects TRBV6-2 or TRBV6-3 to TRBJ2-7; TRBD1 is a possible D gene (5 bases). CDR1 is MNHEY, CDR2 SVGEGT, per germline. The CDR3 extends over 15 amino acids. Trimming left V 6 bases short and J 2 bases short, with 17 bases between. CDR3 in amino acids: CASSKDSSRAYEQYF. The CDR3 DNA reads as TGTGCCAGCAGCAAAGACAGTTCGAGAGCCTACGAGCAGTACTTC.